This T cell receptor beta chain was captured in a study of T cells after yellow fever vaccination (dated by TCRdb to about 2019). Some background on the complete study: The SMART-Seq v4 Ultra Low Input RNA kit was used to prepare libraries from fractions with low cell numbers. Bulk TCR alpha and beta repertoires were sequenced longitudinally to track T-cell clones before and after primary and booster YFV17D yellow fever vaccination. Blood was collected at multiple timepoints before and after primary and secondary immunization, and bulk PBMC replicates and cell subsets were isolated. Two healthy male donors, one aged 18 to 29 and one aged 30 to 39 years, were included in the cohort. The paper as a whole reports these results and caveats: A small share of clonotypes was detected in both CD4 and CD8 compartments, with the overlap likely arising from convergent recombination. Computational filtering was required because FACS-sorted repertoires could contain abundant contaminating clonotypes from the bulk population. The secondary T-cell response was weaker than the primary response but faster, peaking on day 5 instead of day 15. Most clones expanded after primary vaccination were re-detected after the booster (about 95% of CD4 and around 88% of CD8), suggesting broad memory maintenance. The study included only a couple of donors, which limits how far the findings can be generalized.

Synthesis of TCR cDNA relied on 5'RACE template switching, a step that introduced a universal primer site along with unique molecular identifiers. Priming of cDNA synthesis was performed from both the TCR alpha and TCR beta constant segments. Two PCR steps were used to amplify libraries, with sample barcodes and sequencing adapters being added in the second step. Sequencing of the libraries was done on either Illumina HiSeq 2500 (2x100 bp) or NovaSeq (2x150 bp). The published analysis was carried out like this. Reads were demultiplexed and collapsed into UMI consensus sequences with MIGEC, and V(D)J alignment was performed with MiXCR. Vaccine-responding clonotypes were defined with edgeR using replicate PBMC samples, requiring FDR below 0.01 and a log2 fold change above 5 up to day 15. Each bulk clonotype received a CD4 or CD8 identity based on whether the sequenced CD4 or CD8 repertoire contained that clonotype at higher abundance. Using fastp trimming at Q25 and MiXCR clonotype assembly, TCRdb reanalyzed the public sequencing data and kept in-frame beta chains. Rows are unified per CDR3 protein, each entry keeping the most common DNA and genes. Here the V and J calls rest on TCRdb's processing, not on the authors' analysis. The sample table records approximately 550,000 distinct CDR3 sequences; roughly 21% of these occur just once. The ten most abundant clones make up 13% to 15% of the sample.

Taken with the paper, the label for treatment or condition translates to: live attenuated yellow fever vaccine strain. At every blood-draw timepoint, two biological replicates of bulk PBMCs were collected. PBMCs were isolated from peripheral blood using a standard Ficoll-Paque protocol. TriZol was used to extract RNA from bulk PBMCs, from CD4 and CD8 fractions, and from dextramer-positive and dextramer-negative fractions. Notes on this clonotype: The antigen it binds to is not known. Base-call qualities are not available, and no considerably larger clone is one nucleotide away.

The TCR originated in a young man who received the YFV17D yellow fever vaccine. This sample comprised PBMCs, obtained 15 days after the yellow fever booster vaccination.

The DNA sequence follows: TGTGCCAGCAGCCAATGGGGGTCCTACAATGAGCAGTTCTTC. Translated, it reads CASSQWGSYNEQFF. The receptor chain draws on TRBV3-1 and TRBJ2-1; the D call is possibly TRBD1 or TRBD2, each sharing 5 bases. The CDR3 starts with the cysteine, ends with the phenylalanine, and has 14 residues. Only the CDR3 DNA stays, 42 bases, in frame from base 1. CDR1 is given as LGHDT and CDR2 as YNNKEL, both from the germline V gene (reference sequence). Relative to germline, V is 2 bases shorter and J is 1 base shorter, with 6 bases between their ends.